These 22 T cell receptor beta chains came from one sample sequenced in a study of T cell changes during pregnancy in multiple sclerosis. Profiling relied on immunoSEQ multiplex PCR, and the TCRdb table lists in-frame clones only, not all of them. The profile covers around 59,000 clones, with about 91% appearing a single time and 0.7% to 1% taken by the ten largest. The sample in question was peripheral blood, obtained in the first trimester of pregnancy. These receptors all come from a female donor with multiple sclerosis, enrolled in a pregnancy study.

The J gene is TRBJ1-6, the V gene TRBV7-2; the D gene is possibly TRBD1 (6 bases). From germline, CDR1 is SGHTA and CDR2 FQGNSA. The germline V and J ends were trimmed by 8 bases and 7 bases, with 24 bases remaining between them. This CDR3 has 17 residues. This CDR3 is CASLGQPREALNSPLHF. The CDR3 DNA reads as TGTGCCAGCCTCGGACAGCCCCGTGAGGCCCTAAATTCACCCCTCCACTTT.

This chain uses TRBV7-9 with TRBJ1-5; D gene ambiguous. CDR1 is SEHNR, CDR2 FQNEAQ, per germline (reference sequence). CDR3 size: 13 residues. Trimming took 3 bases from V and 0 from J, leaving 3 bases between them. This CDR3 is CASSFGSNQPQHF. CDR3 nucleotides: TGTGCCAGCAGCTTCGGTAGCAATCAGCCCCAGCATTTT.

V and J are TRBV11-2 and TRBJ1-2; the match to TRBD1 covers 8 bases. CDR3 length: 15 amino acids. The J segment lost 4 bases and the V segment lost 3 bases, leaving 7 bases of the junction unmatched. CDR1 and CDR2 from the germline V gene are SGHAT and FQNNGV. In DNA form, the CDR3 reads TGTGCCAGCAGCTTCGCTCAGGGGGCCGTCTATGGCTACACCTTC. This encodes CASSFAQGAVYGYTF.

The genes are TRBV12-5 and TRBJ2-7; D ambiguous. This CDR3 contains 14 residues. Trimming shortened V by 3 bases and J by 2 bases, and 11 bases separated the two germline ends. Germline V gene sequence: CDR1 LGHNT, CDR2 FRNRAP. CDR3 in amino acids: CASGFSSFPYEQYF. In DNA form, the CDR3 reads TGTGCTAGTGGTTTTAGCAGTTTCCCCTACGAGCAGTACTTC.

This clone was detected once. The V gene is TRBV7-9, the J gene TRBJ1-5; TRBD1 is a possible D gene (6 bases). Between the trimmed V and J ends, which lost 4 bases and 4 bases, there was a span of 11 bases. The germline CDR1 and CDR2 sequences are SEHNR and FQNEAQ (reference sequence). The CDR3 runs 14 residues. CDR3 protein: CASSSGQPNQPQHF. In DNA, the CDR3 is TGTGCCAGCAGCTCCGGACAGCCTAATCAGCCCCAGCATTTT.

The rearrangement uses TRBV5-4 and TRBJ2-1; TRBD1 matches at 11 bases. V trimming: 4 bases; J trimming: 7 bases; junction bases outside the gene matches: 7. Per germline, CDR1 SGHNT and CDR2 YYREEE (reference sequence). This CDR3 contains 15 residues. Here the CDR3 DNA reads TGTGCCAGCAGCCCCTCCGGGACAGGGGGAAATGAGCAGTTCTTC. Protein: CASSPSGTGGNEQFF.

As DNA, the CDR3 is TGTGCCAGCAGCTTACACAACGACAGGGGTGAAGCTTTCTTT. Its translation: CASSLHNDRGEAFF. The J gene is TRBJ1-1, the V gene TRBV7-2; 8 bases align to TRBD1. The CDR3 has 14 amino acids. V was clipped by 2 bases and J by 7 bases; unmatched bases: 6. Germline V CDR1 and CDR2: SGHTA, FQGNSA.

The chain recombines TRBV4-3 with TRBJ2-5, with TRBD2 identical over 9 bases. Germline CDR1 and CDR2: LGHNA and YSLEER. This CDR3 spans 15 amino acids. The V gene end was trimmed by 1 base and the J gene end by 2 bases; junction bases not matched to a gene: 2. In nucleotides, the CDR3 is TGCGCCAGCAGCCAAGGCAGCGGGGGGCAAGAGACCCAGTACTTC. Amino acid sequence: CASSQGSGGQETQYF.

The chain recombines TRBV9 with TRBJ2-7; 9 nucleotides match TRBD1. Germline loops: CDR1 SGDLS, CDR2 YYNGEE. V shed 1 base and J 6 bases; nucleotides not matched to a gene: 2. The CDR3 contains 13 residues. CDR3: CASSVTGGTEQYF. CDR3 nucleotide sequence: TGTGCCAGCAGCGTAACAGGGGGCACCGAGCAGTACTTC.

V and J are TRBV12-5 and TRBJ2-7; TRBD1 aligns across 11 bases. V dropped 0 bases and J dropped 6; count of bases not matched to a gene: 10. Germline V gives CDR1 LGHNT, CDR2 FRNRAP. The CDR3 totals 17 residues. For the CDR3, the DNA is TGTGCTAGTGGTTTGGTACTGGGACAGGGGGTCTCTGGCGAGCAGTACTTC. It specifies CASGLVLGQGVSGEQYF.

The V call is TRBV7-2, the J call TRBJ2-1, with 16 bases matching TRBD2. The CDR3 runs 19 residues. V shed 4 bases, J shed 1 base, and the junction held 7 bases outside the gene matches. CDR1 is SGHTA and CDR2 is FQGNSA in the germline V gene. The CDR3 here is CASSSGLAGGPKSYNEQFF. The CDR3 nucleotides read TGTGCCAGCAGCTCGGGACTAGCGGGGGGGCCCAAATCCTACAATGAGCAGTTCTTC.

J is TRBJ2-5 and V is TRBV14; tentatively, D is TRBD2 (5 bases). The germline CDR1 and CDR2 sequences are SGHDN and FVKESK. The CDR3 spans 16 residues. V lost 1 base and J 1 base, leaving 13 bases between the germline ends. The CDR3 DNA reads TGTGCCAGCAGCCAAGGGGGTAGCGCACCCCAAGAGACCCAGTACTTC. Amino acid sequence: CASSQGGSAPQETQYF.

The rearrangement links TRBV30 to TRBJ2-7, with 9 bases that match TRBD1. CDR3 length equals 12 residues. Germline V lookup: CDR1 GTSNPN, CDR2 SVGIG (reference sequence). The V gene end was trimmed by 5 bases and the J gene end by 2 bases; junction bases not matched to a gene: 1. The CDR3 nucleotides read TGTGCCTGGGGGACAGGGACCTACGAGCAGTACTTC. Translated, it gives CAWGTGTYEQYF.

This chain links TRBV19 with TRBJ1-6, with D maybe TRBD1 (5 bases). CDR1 is LNHDA and CDR2 is SQIVND in the germline V gene (reference sequence). Trimming pared 1 base from V and 4 bases from J, leaving 8 bases between. This CDR3 is built from 15 residues. CDR3 sequence: CASSIGRQYNSPLHF. DNA for the CDR3: TGTGCCAGTAGTATAGGGCGACAGTATAATTCACCCCTCCACTTT.

The chain uses TRBV29-1 and TRBJ2-1; D gene ambiguous. Germline V lookup: CDR1 SQVTM, CDR2 ANQGSEA. V was cut by 5 bases and J by 0 bases, with 8 bases left in between. The CDR3 is 13 amino acids. The CDR3 nucleotides read TGCAGCGTTAGCGAAAGCTCCTACAATGAGCAGTTCTTC. Its protein is CSVSESSYNEQFF.

The chain uses TRBV18 and TRBJ2-7; 8 nucleotides agree with TRBD1. V lost 5 bases and J lost 2; bases outside the gene matches: 11. Germline V gene lookup returns CDR1 KGHSH and CDR2 LQKENI. The CDR3 contains 16 residues. DNA of the CDR3: TGTGCCAGCTCATTCGGCCGGACAGGGCTAACCTACGAGCAGTACTTC. Translated, it gives CASSFGRTGLTYEQYF. The full variable domain, its missing parts supplied by reference TRBV18 and TRBJ2-7, is NAGVMQNPRHLVRRRGQEARLRCSPMKGHSHVYWYRQLPEEGLKFMVYLQKENIIDESGMPKERFSAEFPKEGPSILRIQQVVRGDSAAYFCASSFGRTGLTYEQYFGPGTRLTVT.

The chain recombines TRBV6-5 with TRBJ1-2, with D uncertain. Trimming removed 6 bases at V and 6 bases at J, with 11 bases between. This CDR3 contains 12 residues. Germline V gives CDR1 MNHEY, CDR2 SVGAGI. The CDR3: CASSPGVDGYTF. CDR3 coding DNA: TGTGCCAGCAGCCCCGGGGTCGATGGCTACACCTTC.

The chain has TRBV7-9 and TRBJ1-3, with unresolved D. Trimming cost V 1 base and J 9 bases, with 13 bases left between them. The CDR3 spans 14 residues. The germline V gene has CDR1 SEHNR and CDR2 FQNEAQ (reference sequence). CDR3 in DNA: TGTGCCAGCAGCTTAGGTCAGGCCTTTGGCACCATATATTTT. Residues: CASSLGQAFGTIYF. The entire variable domain, with the rest obtained from reference TRBV7-9 and TRBJ1-3, is as follows: DTGVSQNPRHKITKRGQNVTFRCDPISEHNRLYWYRQTLGQGPEFLTYFQNEAQLEKSRLLSDRFSAERPKGSFSTLEIQRTEQGDSAMYLCASSLGQAFGTIYFGEGSWLTVV.

The chain links TRBV5-4 to TRBJ2-1; TRBD2 aligns across 8 bases. Germline-derived CDR1 and CDR2 are SGHNT and YYREEE (reference sequence). This CDR3 has 15 residues. Trimming took 3 bases from V and 8 from J; bases not matched to a gene: 10. CDR3 DNA sequence: TGTGCCAGCAGCTACCGGGGCGGGGGGCCCCATGAGCAGTTCTTC. Translation: CASSYRGGGPHEQFF. The full variable domain, its missing parts supplied by reference TRBV5-4 and TRBJ2-1, is ETGVTQSPTHLIKTRGQQVTLRCSSQSGHNTVSWYQQALGQGPQFIFQYYREEENGRGNFPPRFSGLQFPNYSSELNVNALELDDSALYLCASSYRGGGPHEQFFGPGTRLTVL.

This clone was seen a single time. This sequence joins TRBV9 and TRBJ1-5; 9 bases agree with TRBD1. CDR1 and CDR2 (germline): SGDLS, YYNGEE. The CDR3 is made up of 15 amino acids. The ends lost 3 bases at V and 6 bases at J; junction bases unmatched: 7. The CDR3 region has the DNA TGTGCCAGCAGCGCGGGGGACAGGGAGGGTCAGCCCCAGCATTTT. Translating gives CASSAGDREGQPQHF. The full variable domain, in which reference TRBV9 and TRBJ1-5 provide the parts outside the CDR3, is DSGVTQTPKHLITATGQRVTLRCSPRSGDLSVYWYQQSLDQGLQFLIQYYNGEERAKGNILERFSAQQFPDLHSELNLSSLELGDSALYFCASSAGDREGQPQHFGDGTRLSIL.

This chain connects TRBV6-5 to TRBJ1-4, with 7 bases identical to TRBD1. Trimming at V came to 6 bases and at J to 7 bases, leaving 8 bases not matched to a gene. CDR3 size: 14 residues. The germline gives CDR1 MNHEY, CDR2 SVGAGI. CDR3 residues: CASSRQGKGEKLFF. In DNA, the CDR3 is TGTGCCAGCAGCCGACAGGGTAAAGGTGAAAAACTGTTTTTT.

This chain joins TRBV4-1 and TRBJ2-5; 12 bases fit TRBD2. This CDR3 has 17 amino acids. The V gene's germline CDR1 is MGHRA and CDR2 YSYEKL. V gave up 4 bases and J gave up 4 bases; unmatched junction bases: 10. CDR3 nucleotides: TGCGCCAGCAGCCGGTACCTAGCGGGGGGGCCGATAGAGACCCAGTACTTC. Its translation: CASSRYLAGGPIETQYF.